This T cell receptor beta chain was recorded in a study of technical replicates of blood from a few donors. Only in-frame clones appear in the TCRdb table, and some are missing; sequencing was by immunoSEQ multiplex PCR. The top ten hold 11% of the sample, which has some 15,000 clones, around four fifths seen once. This clone was seen a few times. Trimming took 5 bases from V and 6 from J, leaving 13 bases between them. Germline CDR1 is SEHNR and CDR2 is FQNEAQ (reference sequence). The CDR3 extends over 13 amino acids. Sequenced sample: PBMCs. The chain is built from TRBV7-9 and TRBJ1-2; D is ambiguous. This receptor was taken from a human donor in good health. The CDR3 protein is CASSRNWSDGYTF. DNA of the CDR3: TGTGCCAGCAGCCGAAATTGGAGTGATGGCTACACCTTC.